The present T cell receptor beta chain was sequenced within a study of shared clonotypes between healthy human individuals. Germline values: CDR1 SGHAT, CDR2 FQNNGV. With 4 bases clipped from V and 10 bases from J, the junction kept 1 base outside the gene matches. The CDR3 length is 12 residues. Worth noting for this clone: What it binds is not known.

TCRdb's copy holds only in-frame clones and misses some; the assay was immunoSEQ multiplex PCR. This sample has some 2 million clones; around 96% occur once, and the top ten carry 0.95% to 1.5%. Positively selected for CCR7, the CD45RO-negative cells used as naive CD8 cells excluded terminally differentiated effector memory CD45RA+ cells. The donor population consisted of healthy HIV-negative adults with no recent acute infections or vaccinations. Regarding the study as a whole: Memory subsets generally showed lower estimated richness than naive subsets.

The TCR originated in a man younger than 35 in good health. Material for sequencing was naive CD8+ T cells sorted from blood. The rearrangement uses TRBV11-2 and TRBJ2-4; 10 bases align to TRBD1. CDR3 sequence reads: CASSSGQGIQYF. For the CDR3, the DNA is TGTGCCAGCAGCTCGGGACAGGGGATTCAGTACTTC.